Presented here are 20 T cell receptor beta chains from one specimen sequenced in a study of cytomegalovirus exposure and HLA in healthy donors (dated by TCRdb to 2016 to 2017). Receptor libraries were prepared by the immunoSEQ multiplex PCR assay. For the multiplex PCR, a mixture combining 60 forward primers for TCR Vbeta segments and 13 reverse primers for TCR Jbeta segments was used. In its TCRdb copy, this immuneACCESS table keeps in-frame sequences only and misses some clones. Where compared with another copy, unresolved V genes explain less than half of these, and the others have no known cause. This sample lists tens of thousands of clones; about 80% were detected once. Together, the top ten hold around 1.7% of the sample. What was sequenced was PBMCs. These receptors originate from a man between 35 and 55 years old in good health and CMV-seronegative.

The rearrangement links TRBV25-1 to TRBJ2-3, with 11 bases that match TRBD1. The trim removed 2 bases at V and 3 bases at J, leaving 7 bases unmatched. The CDR3 runs 17 residues. From germline, CDR1 is MGHDK and CDR2 SYGVNS. The CDR3 loop is CASSEGPGQGVTDTQYF. Here the CDR3 DNA reads TGTGCCAGCAGTGAAGGGCCGGGACAGGGGGTAACAGATACGCAGTATTTT.

V is TRBV9 and J is TRBJ2-1; TRBD2 might be the D (7 bases). CDR3 length equals 15 residues. The germline V and J ends were trimmed by 0 bases and 7 bases, with 14 bases remaining between them. CDR1 and CDR2 from the germline V gene are SGDLS and YYNGEE. CDR3 coding DNA: TGTGCCAGCAGCGTAGGAGGGGGGGCGTTTAATGAGCAGTTCTTC. Protein product: CASSVGGGAFNEQFF. Using reference TRBV9 and TRBJ2-1 for the parts outside the CDR3, the full variable domain is DSGVTQTPKHLITATGQRVTLRCSPRSGDLSVYWYQQSLDQGLQFLIQYYNGEERAKGNILERFSAQQFPDLHSELNLSSLELGDSALYFCASSVGGGAFNEQFFGPGTRLTVL.

This rearrangement joins TRBV5-6 to TRBJ1-1; 10 bases line up with TRBD1. Germline values: CDR1 SGHDT, CDR2 YYEEEE. Germline trimming cut 4 bases from V and 10 bases from J; bases unmatched to any gene: 13. The CDR3 is made up of 15 amino acids. Here the CDR3 reads CASSQLTGGVGVAFF. In DNA, the CDR3 is TGTGCCAGCAGCCAATTGACAGGGGGCGTCGGGGTAGCTTTCTTT.

The chain couples TRBV27 to TRBJ1-5, with TRBD1 matching over 7 bases. The J segment lost 5 bases and the V segment lost 4 bases, leaving 17 bases of the junction unmatched. Germline V gives CDR1 MNHEY, CDR2 SMNVEV (reference sequence). CDR3 size: 18 residues. The CDR3 loop reads CASSSIIPPTGLDQPQHF. In DNA, the CDR3 is TGTGCCAGCAGTTCAATTATCCCCCCGACAGGGTTAGATCAGCCCCAGCATTTT.

This sequence joins TRBV4-3 and TRBJ1-4; D not resolved. Germline V lookup: CDR1 LGHNA, CDR2 YSLEER. The CDR3 spans 15 residues. Trimming took off 0 bases at V and 2 bases at J, with 7 bases between the two ends. CDR3 residues: CASSQDTGTNEKLFF. The CDR3 DNA reads as TGCGCCAGCAGCCAAGATACCGGGACTAATGAAAAACTGTTTTTT.

The chain recombines TRBV7-9 with TRBJ2-5; 7 bases are a match to TRBD1. The CDR3 is 15 residues long. The germline V gene has CDR1 SEHNR and CDR2 FQNEAQ (reference sequence). The V and J ends lost 2 bases and 2 bases, in that order; junction bases with no gene match: 5. The DNA for the CDR3 is TGTGCCAGCAGCTTAACAATCAGGGGGCAAGAGACCCAGTACTTC. Protein product: CASSLTIRGQETQYF.

This clone was recorded only once. The CDR3 DNA follows: TGTGCCAGCAGTAGAGCGGGGGGGCCGAGTCGTTATGAGCAGTTCTTC. Amino acids: CASSRAGGPSRYEQFF. V usage is TRBV11-2 and J usage is TRBJ2-1; 10 nucleotides match TRBD2. Losses at the gene ends were 6 bases for V and 8 bases for J; bases not matched to a gene: 13. The germline CDR1 and CDR2 sequences are SGHAT and FQNNGV. This CDR3 comprises 16 residues.

The chain is built from TRBV5-1 and TRBJ2-1; 14 nucleotides agree with TRBD2. Germline V gene sequence: CDR1 SGHRS, CDR2 YFSETQ. The V gene end was trimmed by 4 bases and the J gene end by 9 bases; junction bases not matched to a gene: 3. The CDR3 has 14 amino acids. The CDR3 loop is CASSIGLAGGEQFF. DNA for the CDR3: TGCGCCAGCAGCATCGGACTAGCGGGGGGTGAGCAGTTCTTC. Full variable domain (outside the CDR3, taken from reference TRBV5-1 and TRBJ2-1): KAGVTQTPRYLIKTRGQQVTLSCSPISGHRSVSWYQQTPGQGLQFLFEYFSETQRNKGNFPGRFSGRQFSNSRSEMNVSTLELGDSALYLCASSIGLAGGEQFFGPGTRLTVL.

The chain uses TRBV18 and TRBJ2-3; D is perhaps TRBD1 or TRBD2 (6 bases each). CDR1 and CDR2 (germline): KGHSH, LQKENI. V lost 4 bases to trimming and J lost 3 bases, with 17 bases between them. This CDR3 contains 16 residues. The CDR3 nucleotides read TGTGCCAGCTCACGACCGGGGGCCCAGCAGACAGATACGCAGTATTTT. Amino acids: CASSRPGAQQTDTQYF.

This clone showed up just once. J is TRBJ1-1 and V is TRBV5-4, with D perhaps TRBD1 (6 bases). The V and J ends lost 4 bases and 0 bases respectively, with 13 bases between them. CDR1 is SGHNT and CDR2 is YYREEE in the germline V gene (reference sequence). This CDR3 comprises 15 residues. The CDR3: CASSPGQIMNTEAFF. The CDR3 region has the DNA TGTGCCAGCAGCCCTGGACAGATTATGAACACTGAAGCTTTCTTT.

This sequence joins TRBV5-4 and TRBJ2-2; 7 nucleotides match TRBD1. The CDR3 contains 15 residues. Germline V gene sequence: CDR1 SGHNT, CDR2 YYREEE (reference sequence). Trimming removed 4 bases from V and 3 bases from J; junction bases left unmatched: 6. CDR3 in amino acids: CASSVHRGYTGELFF. CDR3 coding DNA: TGTGCCAGCAGCGTCCACAGGGGCTACACCGGGGAGCTGTTTTTT.

This clone came up once. This CDR3 reads CASSPGTGGVQPQHF. The CDR3 DNA reads TGCGCCAGCAGCCCGGGGACAGGGGGAGTTCAGCCCCAGCATTTT. The chain links TRBV5-1 to TRBJ1-5; 11 bases map to TRBD1. CDR1 SGHRS and CDR2 YFSETQ come from the germline V gene. V lost 4 bases to trimming and J lost 6 bases; unmatched junction nucleotides: 6. The CDR3 is 15 amino acids. Combining the CDR3 with reference TRBV5-1 and TRBJ1-5 gives the whole variable domain KAGVTQTPRYLIKTRGQQVTLSCSPISGHRSVSWYQQTPGQGLQFLFEYFSETQRNKGNFPGRFSGRQFSNSRSEMNVSTLELGDSALYLCASSPGTGGVQPQHFGDGTRLSIL.

This rearrangement joins TRBV6-6 to TRBJ2-7; 9 bases map to TRBD1. Germline-derived CDR1 and CDR2 are MNHNY and SVGAGI (reference sequence). The J segment lost 3 bases and the V segment lost 6 bases, leaving 3 bases of the junction unmatched. The CDR3 runs 13 residues. The CDR3 coding sequence is TGTGCCAGCAGCTTGGACAGGGGCTACGAGCAGTACTTC. Its protein product is CASSLDRGYEQYF.

This clone has more than one count but fewer than ten. The genes are TRBV6-1 and TRBJ1-1; 8 bases match TRBD1. Germline V gene data show CDR1 as MNHNS and CDR2 as SASEGT. The V gene end was trimmed by 6 bases and the J gene end by 4 bases; junction bases not matched to a gene: 7. This CDR3 has 14 amino acids. The CDR3 DNA reads as TGTGCCAGCAGGCGAGAACAGGGGGGCACTGAAGCTTTCTTT. It encodes CASRREQGGTEAFF.

The chain uses TRBV4-2 and TRBJ2-6, with 7 bases that match TRBD2. The germline V gene has CDR1 LGHNA and CDR2 YNFKEQ. The V and J ends lost 1 base and 2 bases, in that order; junction bases with no gene match: 8. The CDR3 sequence is 18 residues long. Here the CDR3 DNA reads TGTGCCAGCAGCCAAGGAATTCGTGCGGGGGCTGGGGCCAACGTCCTGACTTTC. Translating gives CASSQGIRAGAGANVLTF.

V gene TRBV5-4 combines with J gene TRBJ2-7, with TRBD2 identical over 7 bases. With 4 bases clipped from V and 2 bases from J, the junction kept 9 bases outside the gene matches. This CDR3 comprises 15 residues. Germline assignment: CDR1 SGHNT and CDR2 YYREEE (reference sequence). The CDR3 DNA reads as TGTGCCAGCAGCCCGACTATGGGGGGGGCCTACGAGCAGTACTTC. Its translation is CASSPTMGGAYEQYF.

The CDR3 loop is CASSPDINYGYTF. The CDR3 nucleotides read TGTGCCAGCAGCCCTGACATCAACTATGGCTACACCTTC. This rearrangement joins TRBV5-6 to TRBJ1-2; D remains unclear. The CDR3 length is 13 residues. From germline, CDR1 is SGHDT and CDR2 YYEEEE. The V and J ends lost 4 bases and 2 bases respectively, with 9 bases between them.

This rearrangement joins TRBV6-5 to TRBJ2-5; 9 bases align to TRBD1. Germline-derived CDR1 and CDR2 are MNHEY and SVGAGI. The ends lost 8 bases at V and 3 bases at J; junction bases unmatched: 7. The CDR3 is 14 residues long. The CDR3 here is CASCGGTGKETQYF. DNA of the CDR3: TGTGCCAGCTGCGGAGGGACAGGGAAAGAGACCCAGTACTTC.

This rearrangement joins TRBV7-2 to TRBJ2-7, with D unresolved. This CDR3 has 14 residues. The germline gives CDR1 SGHTA, CDR2 FQGNSA. V was clipped by 5 bases and J by 3 bases, with 14 bases between them. CDR3 sequence: CASSRIPNSYEQYF. The CDR3 coding sequence is TGTGCCAGCAGCCGAATCCCCAATAGCTACGAGCAGTACTTC. The variable domain in full, with the rest retrieved from reference TRBV7-2 and TRBJ2-7, is GAGVSQSPSNKVTEKGKDVELRCDPISGHTALYWYRQSLGQGLEFLIYFQGNSAPDKSGLPSDRFSAERTGGSVSTLTIQRTQQEDSAVYLCASSRIPNSYEQYFGPGTRLTVT.

This chain links TRBV4-3 with TRBJ1-2, with 7 bases matching TRBD1. The CDR3 has 15 residues. Germline-derived CDR1 and CDR2 are LGHNA and YSLEER. V was clipped by 4 bases and J by 5 bases; unmatched bases: 10. DNA of the CDR3: TGCGCCAGCAGCCTAGGGGGCAGGGGGGTTTATGGCTACACCTTC. Protein product: CASSLGGRGVYGYTF.